This TCR beta chain was retrieved from a study of T cells in Graves' hyperthyroidism and ophthalmopathy (dated by TCRdb to between 2018 and 2021). For the wider study: Peripheral blood was sampled at the time of initial diagnosis, prior to any treatment. The study also compared thyroid tissue and blood T-cell repertoires from more than five Graves' hyperthyroidism patients. The 85 to 100 discovery patients were divided at random into training and test sets in a 7:3 ratio. Prospective prediction of ophthalmopathy was tested in an independent validation cohort consisting of about 20 hyperthyroidism patients and 15 or so patients who later progressed to ophthalmopathy. To identify distinguishing TCR V-J signatures, a discovery cohort of about 100 patients was used, comprising 40 to 45 with Graves' ophthalmopathy and roughly 60 with stable Graves' hyperthyroidism. Following sampling, methimazole starting at 30 mg daily was given to hyperthyroidism patients, and high-dose intravenous methylprednisolone was given to ophthalmopathy patients. According to the paper, TCR Vbeta CDR3 sequencing was carried out on 120 to 150 peripheral blood samples, which came from over 40 ophthalmopathy, 70 to 80 hyperthyroidism and roughly 17 progressor patients.

Results and caveats for the whole study, not just this receptor: Ophthalmopathy was separated from stable hyperthyroidism by a 13 V-J signature model, with over 85% sensitivity and roughly 81% specificity obtained in cross-validation and 80%/75% obtained in testing. Sample size was not statistically predetermined, and blinding of investigators to group allocation was not performed. In validation, the model predicted progression to ophthalmopathy a median of 6.5 months before onset, with roughly 70% sensitivity and 72.22% specificity. Most expanded thyroid clonotypes (frequency above 0.001) were also detected in blood, suggesting blood repertoires may reflect thyroid immune responses.

TCR beta CDR3 regions were amplified from RNA transcripts. For the first round of RT-PCR on the TCR CDR3, the HTBI primer set was used together with the Qiagen OneStep RT-PCR kit. Libraries were constructed in a second round of multiplex PCR, after which size selection and purification were carried out. Paired-end sequencing of the libraries was performed with 100 bp reads on an Illumina HiSeq2000. In the original analysis: SOAPnuke was used to process the raw data, throwing out any read that contained adapters or uncalled bases, had a mean Phred below 15, or lacked an exact constant-primer or identifier match. COPE v1.2.5 was used to merge the high-quality paired reads, and each unique nucleotide sequence was defined as a clonotype. MiTCR v1.1 was used to align the clonotypes against IMGT TRBV, TRBD and TRBJ reference segments. Analysis was restricted to V-J combinations with a frequency above 0.0001, which covered about 99% of repertoires. The TCS score was defined as the ratio of F50 (clonal expansion) to E x V (chaos), calculated using BLOSUM62-based TCRdist between CDR3 peptides within each V-J. Welch's t-statistics and random forest reduced fewer than 600 V-J features to 10 to 15, which were used in a naive Bayes classifier (R e1071). Using fastp at Q25 and MiXCR, TCRdb reprocessed the public reads and kept productive beta chains. Every CDR3 protein is listed once, alongside the most common genes and DNA of its rows. The V and J calls and clone size are TCRdb's, not the authors'. This sample lists roughly 240,000 distinct CDR3 sequences; roughly 17% were detected once. Around 26% of the sample is taken by the ten largest.

The CDR3 holds 18 amino acids from the cysteine to the phenylalanine. Just the 54-base CDR3 DNA is kept, in frame starting at base 1. As encoded in the germline V gene (reference sequence), CDR1 is LNHDA while CDR2 is SQIVND. Unmatched junction bases come to 19, with V trimmed by 10 bases and J by 6 bases. Concerning this clonotype itself: The specificity of this receptor is unknown. The record has no base qualities; no much larger clone is one base away.

Ophthalmopathy patients had moderately to severely active disease, with a Clinical Activity Score of 3 or more, a NOSPECS grade of 4 or more, and a disease duration of less than 3 months. Exclusion was applied to patients with uncontrolled infections, other autoimmune diseases, pregnancy or lactation. Diagnoses were established on the basis of clinical symptoms, serum thyroxine and TRAb, thyroid ultrasound, and orbital computed tomography. PBMCs were separated from approximately 10 ml of fresh peripheral blood using Ficoll-Paque density gradient centrifugation. Trizol reagent was used to extract total RNA, and RNA quality was then checked on an Agilent 2100 Bioanalyzer.

The sample comprised blood. This sequence was found in a young woman with Graves' ophthalmopathy. The V and J genes are TRBV19 and TRBJ2-2; 11 of the junction bases match TRBD1. The CDR3 has the sequence CAITPGQGGTPLAGELFF. The nucleotide sequence is TGTGCCATCACCCCGGGACAGGGGGGGACCCCCCTCGCCGGGGAGCTGTTTTTT.